This T cell receptor beta chain was observed in a study of technical replicates of blood from several donors. CDR3 length: 16 residues. Germline trimming cut 1 base from V and 4 bases from J; bases unmatched to any gene: 7. The method was immunoSEQ multiplex PCR; TCRdb's version includes in-frame clones alone and lacks a portion of them. The data hold tens of thousands of clones, with 75% to 95% observed a single time. V and J are TRBV6-7 and TRBJ2-3; TRBD1 agrees at 8 bases. TRBV6-7 falls under the ORF class, with uncertain function. The specimen sequenced was T cells isolated from PBMCs. This sequence was found in a human donor in good health. CDR3 bases: TGTGCCAGCAGTTACTGGACAGGGTTTAGGTCAGATACGCAGTATTTT. It codes for CASSYWTGFRSDTQYF.